This TCR beta chain was recorded in a study of early T cells in non-severe SARS-CoV-2 infection. Study background: RNA in bulk from unsorted whole blood was sequenced, and chains were unpaired.

Turning to this clonotype: Its antigen is currently unknown.

In germline, CDR1 is SGHTA, CDR2 FQGTGA. This CDR3 is built from 15 residues. Unmatched junction bases numbered 5, after V lost 3 bases and J lost 3 bases. As part of library construction, unique molecular identifiers were attached to individual cDNA molecules. TCRdb used MiXCR to reprocess the 5' RACE reads, holding one entry per CDR3 protein. The sample contains tens of thousands of distinct CDR3 sequences, 9.5% to 15% of which appear only once. Study-wide findings and caveats: Anti-spike CD8 responses were favored in VDJdb matching, and private and CD4 specificities were missed.

The sequencing input was whole blood. J is TRBJ2-3 and V is TRBV7-3, with TRBD2 identical over 8 bases. The source is an adult who was a healthcare worker with PCR-confirmed SARS-CoV-2 infection or an uninfected control (not recorded which). The CDR3 DNA reads as TGTGCCAGCAGCTTGGATAGCGGGATAACAGATACGCAGTATTTT. It codes for CASSLDSGITDTQYF.